These 24 T cell receptor beta chains share one sample of origin, sequenced in a study of blood T cell repertoires in COVID-19. The table came from immunoSEQ multiplex PCR; TCRdb's copy has only in-frame clones and leaves some out. The data contain some 62,000 clones, roughly four fifths of them seen just once; the ten biggest clones take up approximately 5.3%. Material: peripheral blood. The receptors stem from a human donor in a cohort sampled during active COVID-19.

The chain recombines TRBV30 with TRBJ2-5, with a weak D call TRBD1 (6 bases). Germline V CDR1 and CDR2: GTSNPN, SVGIG (reference sequence). Trimming shortened V by 4 bases and J by 5 bases, and 20 bases separated the two germline ends. The CDR3 runs to 15 residues. In DNA, the CDR3 is TGTGCCTGGATCCGCGGGTCCGCGAGGGGGGAGACCCAGTACTTC. It yields the protein CAWIRGSARGETQYF.

The CDR3, as DNA: TGTGCCAGCAGCTTAGATTGGGGAGAGAGCTACACCTTC. Translation: CASSLDWGESYTF. V is TRBV7-9 and J is TRBJ1-2; no clear D gene. Trimming left V 1 base short and J 9 bases short, with 12 bases between. CDR3 length: 13 residues. CDR1 SEHNR and CDR2 FQNEAQ come from the germline V gene (reference sequence).

This clone was detected a few times. The chain has TRBV6-5 and TRBJ2-7; maybe TRBD1 (6 bases). CDR1 and CDR2 from the germline V gene are MNHEY and SVGAGI. The length of the CDR3 is 15 residues. V was cut by 6 bases and J by 3 bases, with 18 bases left in between. The CDR3 region is CASRTGTRLGYEQYF. The CDR3 region has the DNA TGTGCCAGCAGGACCGGGACAAGGCTCGGCTACGAGCAGTACTTC.

The genes are TRBV7-2 and TRBJ2-2; 7 bases agree with TRBD1. Looked up from germline, CDR1 is SGHTA and CDR2 is FQGNSA. V lost 4 bases, J lost 6 bases, and 5 bases stayed unmatched. This CDR3 region has 14 residues. The CDR3 spells CASSSRGGAGELFF. CDR3 coding DNA: TGTGCCAGCAGCTCACGAGGGGGCGCCGGGGAGCTGTTTTTT.

This clone was seen a handful of times. This chain links TRBV4-1 with TRBJ1-4, with D possibly TRBD1 on 5 matching bases. Germline V gene sequence: CDR1 MGHRA, CDR2 YSYEKL. Trimming left V 1 base short and J 7 bases short, with 16 bases between. The CDR3 sequence is 16 residues long. CDR3: CASSQASAGYFEKLFF. The CDR3 DNA is TGCGCCAGCAGCCAAGCCTCGGCAGGGTATTTTGAAAAACTGTTTTTT.

The rearrangement uses TRBV15 and TRBJ1-5; no clear D. CDR1 is LNHNV, CDR2 YYDKDF, per germline (reference sequence). V was cut by 0 bases and J by 11 bases, with 11 bases left in between. This CDR3 spans 13 amino acids. CDR3 in amino acids: CATSRELTRTQHF. The CDR3 coding sequence is TGTGCCACCAGCAGAGAACTGACGAGGACCCAGCATTTT. Full variable domain (missing parts from reference TRBV15 and TRBJ1-5): DAMVIQNPRYQVTQFGKPVTLSCSQTLNHNVMYWYQQKSSQAPKLLFHYYDKDFNNEADTPDNFQSRRPNTSFCFLDIRSPGLGDTAMYLCATSRELTRTQHFGDGTRLSIL.

The chain has TRBV5-3 and TRBJ1-2; D gene ambiguous. TRBV5-3 is known as an ORF, though its function is uncertain. The V end was cut by 0 bases, the J end by 6 bases, with 6 bases between. This CDR3 is 12 amino acids long. Here the CDR3 reads CARSLVSDGYTF. The DNA of the CDR3 is TGTGCCAGAAGCTTGGTTTCGGATGGCTACACCTTC.

This clone is a singleton in its sample. The chain links TRBV29-1 to TRBJ1-2; tentative D call: TRBD1 (5 bases). Per the germline V gene, CDR1 is SQVTM and CDR2 is ANQGSEA. The CDR3 is 12 amino acids. Trimming cost V 7 bases and J 4 bases, with 13 bases left between them. CDR3 sequence (DNA): TGCAGCGGATCAGGGTCCACCTATGGCTACACCTTC. Residues: CSGSGSTYGYTF.

The rearrangement links TRBV19 to TRBJ1-1; weak D call: TRBD1 (5 bases). The germline V gene encodes CDR1 LNHDA and CDR2 SQIVND (reference sequence). The germline V and J ends were trimmed by 3 bases and 6 bases, with 14 bases remaining between them. This CDR3 has 14 amino acids. The CDR3 sequence: CASSIGGSPSEAFF. Written as DNA, the CDR3 is TGTGCCAGTAGTATCGGGGGTTCCCCCTCTGAAGCTTTCTTT. The variable domain in full, completed from reference TRBV19 and TRBJ1-1, reads DGGITQSPKYLFRKEGQNVTLSCEQNLNHDAMYWYRQDPGQGLRLIYYSQIVNDFQKGDIAEGYSVSREKKESFPLTVTSAQKNPTAFYLCASSIGGSPSEAFFGQGTRLTVV.

This chain links TRBV15 with TRBJ2-1, with 14 bases that match TRBD2. The CDR3 is 16 amino acids. Germline loops: CDR1 LNHNV, CDR2 YYDKDF (reference sequence). V shed 1 base and J 8 bases; nucleotides not matched to a gene: 4. CDR3 amino acids: CATSRARTSGGYEQFF. CDR3 bases: TGTGCCACCAGCAGAGCCCGGACTAGCGGGGGGTATGAGCAGTTCTTC.

This chain connects TRBV4-2 to TRBJ1-3; 9 bases line up with TRBD1. V was clipped by 6 bases and J by 3 bases; unmatched bases: 3. CDR3 size: 14 residues. CDR1 LGHNA and CDR2 YNFKEQ come from the germline V gene. The CDR3 region is CASRSTGGGNTIYF. The CDR3 nucleotides read TGTGCCAGCAGGTCGACAGGGGGTGGAAACACCATATATTTT.

The J gene is TRBJ2-3, the V gene TRBV4-2, with D perhaps TRBD1 (6 bases). Germline CDR1 and CDR2: LGHNA and YNFKEQ. The V end was cut by 0 bases, the J end by 4 bases, with 14 bases between. This CDR3 has 16 residues. The DNA for the CDR3 is TGTGCCAGCAGCCAAGAGGGCAGGGGATCCGCAGATACGCAGTATTTT. Its protein is CASSQEGRGSADTQYF.

The table lists this clone with a few counts. The chain recombines TRBV19 with TRBJ1-5, with 10 positions matching TRBD1. The germline V gene encodes CDR1 LNHDA and CDR2 SQIVND (reference sequence). CDR3 length: 15 amino acids. V lost 5 bases, J lost 4 bases, and 5 bases stayed unmatched. CDR3 DNA sequence: TGTGCCAGTAGTGACAGGACAGGGGGAAATCAGCCCCAGCATTTT. Its protein product is CASSDRTGGNQPQHF.

J is TRBJ2-7 and V is TRBV20-1; no firm D call. V shed 3 bases and J shed 2 bases, with 8 bases lying between them. The CDR3 extends over 12 amino acids. Germline V gene data show CDR1 as DFQATT and CDR2 as SNEGSKA (reference sequence). The CDR3 nucleotides are TGCAGTGCTAGTGAGACTCCCTACGAGCAGTACTTC. It is translated as CSASETPYEQYF.

CDR3 protein: CASSPQPGTARNTIYF. The CDR3 region has the DNA TGTGCCAGCAGCCCACAACCCGGGACTGCTCGAAACACCATATATTTT. The chain recombines TRBV5-5 with TRBJ1-3, with TRBD1 as a possible D gene (5 bases). The CDR3 extends over 16 amino acids. Per the germline V gene, CDR1 is SGHKS and CDR2 is YYEKEE (reference sequence). Between the trimmed V and J ends, which lost 4 bases and 5 bases, there was a span of 19 bases.

This clone showed up many times. V and J are TRBV24-1 and TRBJ2-6, with unresolved D. Germline V gives CDR1 KGHDR, CDR2 SFDVKD. This CDR3 comprises 16 residues. Trimming took 4 bases from V and 0 from J, leaving 9 bases between them. The CDR3 region has the DNA TGTGCCACCAGTGACCCAGATCCCTCTGGGGCCAACGTCCTGACTTTC. Protein sequence: CATSDPDPSGANVLTF.

This clone turned up a few times. CDR3 protein: CASSYRGGAHNEQFF. The CDR3, as DNA: TGTGCCAGCAGTTACCGAGGGGGGGCTCACAATGAGCAGTTCTTC. The chain couples TRBV6-5 to TRBJ2-1; D may be TRBD2 (7 bases). Trimming took off 2 bases at V and 5 bases at J, with 13 bases between the two ends. From germline, CDR1 is MNHEY and CDR2 SVGAGI. This CDR3 is built from 15 residues.

This clone was seen more than once but under ten times. The chain couples TRBV29-1 to TRBJ1-2, with TRBD1 matching 7 bases. In germline, CDR1 is SQVTM, CDR2 ANQGSEA. The CDR3 covers 13 residues. V lost 3 bases, J lost 7 bases, and 8 bases stayed unmatched. CDR3 amino acids: CSVDLGQVRGYTF. CDR3 DNA: TGCAGCGTTGATCTAGGACAGGTTCGTGGCTACACCTTC.

The chain uses TRBV4-3 and TRBJ2-3; 11 nucleotides agree with TRBD2. V was pared by 1 base and J by 1 base, with 4 bases of the junction left unmatched. The CDR3 covers 17 residues. In germline, CDR1 is LGHNA, CDR2 YSLEER. The CDR3 reads CASSQVLSGGGTDTQYF. CDR3 coding DNA: TGCGCCAGCAGCCAAGTCCTTAGCGGGGGGGGCACAGATACGCAGTATTTT.

The chain couples TRBV6-1 to TRBJ1-5; 8 positions match TRBD1. V was clipped by 2 bases and J by 7 bases; unmatched bases: 7. CDR3 size: 15 residues. Per the germline V gene, CDR1 is MNHNS and CDR2 is SASEGT. CDR3 amino acids: CASSEIGQGIQPQHF. The CDR3 coding sequence is TGTGCCAGCAGTGAAATAGGACAGGGTATACAGCCCCAGCATTTT.

V gene TRBV5-4 combines with J gene TRBJ1-2, with TRBD1 matching 11 bases. Germline loops: CDR1 SGHNT, CDR2 YYREEE (reference sequence). The CDR3 spans 13 residues. The ends lost 4 bases at V and 14 bases at J; junction bases unmatched: 10. The CDR3 reads CASSAQGQGASTF. The CDR3 DNA reads TGTGCCAGCAGCGCCCAAGGACAGGGGGCGAGTACCTTC.

The chain uses TRBV18 and TRBJ2-5; maybe TRBD1 (5 bases). Germline V gene data show CDR1 as KGHSH and CDR2 as LQKENI. V gave up 3 bases and J gave up 5 bases, with 7 bases separating them. The CDR3 runs to 12 residues. The CDR3 spells CASSPPGETQYF. The CDR3, as DNA: TGTGCCAGCTCACCCCCAGGGGAGACCCAGTACTTC. The whole variable domain, filled in from reference TRBV18 and TRBJ2-5, reads NAGVMQNPRHLVRRRGQEARLRCSPMKGHSHVYWYRQLPEEGLKFMVYLQKENIIDESGMPKERFSAEFPKEGPSILRIQQVVRGDSAAYFCASSPPGETQYFGPGTRLLVL.

This clone turned up a few times. This chain links TRBV3-1 (or the pseudogene TRBV3-2) with TRBJ2-7, with 7 bases fitting TRBD1. The CDR3 is made up of 13 amino acids. J lost 6 bases, V lost 4 bases, and 6 bases had no gene match. Germline V CDR1 and CDR2: LGHDT, YNNKEL (reference sequence). CDR3 nucleotides: TGTGCCAGCAGCCTTACAGGGGAAGGCGAGCAGTACTTC. This translates into CASSLTGEGEQYF.

This rearrangement joins TRBV19 to TRBJ1-5; D might be TRBD1 (5 bases). Germline CDR1 reads LNHDA; CDR2 reads SQIVND (reference sequence). Between the trimmed V and J ends, which lost 2 bases and 7 bases, there was a span of 18 bases. CDR3 size: 16 residues. Here the CDR3 DNA reads TGTGCCAGTAGTATAAAAACTGGAGCGGGGCAACAGCCCCAGCATTTT. This gives the protein CASSIKTGAGQQPQHF.